These 17 T cell receptor beta chains were all obtained from the same sample, sequenced in a study of tumor-infiltrating lymphocytes in oesophageal squamous cell carcinoma. TCRdb recomputed calls from the PCR reads with MiXCR, one row per CDR3 protein. Among around 6,200 distinct CDR3 sequences, roughly 14% were seen once, and the ten largest hold over 15%. Material: esophageal tumor tissue. The source is a male donor with esophageal squamous cell carcinoma.

Notes on this clonotype: Since no conserved phenylalanine or tryptophan closes the CDR3, a read error is the likely cause. It is unclear where the CDR3 begins or ends on the DNA, so no DNA is shown, and the CDR3 is as TCRdb lists it. The chain recombines TRBV5-6 with TRBJ2-1; TRBD2 is the table's D call and was not checked against the DNA. The CDR3 has 17 residues if both end residues are counted. Germline V gene data show CDR1 as SGHDT and CDR2 as YYEEEE. This CDR3 is CASSLEGSGNSPLHFGN.

This clonotype is labeled as large. V gene TRBV7-8 combines with J gene TRBJ1-4; no definite D call. The CDR3 spans 17 residues. The germline CDR1 and CDR2 sequences are SGHVS and FQNEAQ. V dropped 1 base and J dropped 3 bases, with 15 bases sitting between them. CDR3 protein: CASSLGYTRASNEKLFF. CDR3 sequence (DNA): TGTGCCAGCAGCTTAGGGTACACAAGGGCCTCTAATGAAAAACTGTTTTTT.

This clonotype has ten or more counts. A read error may be the cause here, since a much bigger clone is one base away. The V call is TRBV6-7, the J call TRBJ2-4; the match to TRBD2 covers 8 bases. TRBV6-7 is reported as an ORF; its role is uncertain. The CDR3 totals 17 residues. V dropped 0 bases and J dropped 13; count of bases not matched to a gene: 17. CDR3 loop: CASSYSCGSGAHNEQYF. For the CDR3, the DNA is TGTGCCAGCAGTTACTCATGTGGTAGCGGGGCCCACAATGAGCAGTACTTC.

This clonotype ranks as medium-sized. The chain has TRBV7-9 and TRBJ1-6; possible D gene TRBD1, 5 bases. Germline V CDR1 and CDR2: SEHNR, FQNEAQ (reference sequence). The CDR3 is 12 amino acids. The CDR3 reads CAGEGDNSPLHF. Here the CDR3 DNA reads TGTGCAGGGGAAGGGGATAATTCACCCCTCCACTTT.

V usage is TRBV6-8 and J usage is TRBJ1-1; no definite D call. The CDR3 is made up of 13 amino acids. Germline V gives CDR1 MNHGY, CDR2 SAAAGT. The V gene lost 5 bases and the J gene lost 0 bases, with 7 bases spanning the gap. CDR3 DNA sequence: TGTGCCAGCAGTCATAAACTGAACACTGAAGCTTTCTTT. Its protein is CASSHKLNTEAFF.

This clonotype is large in the sample. DNA of the CDR3: TGTGCCAGCAGTTCGAAACAAGAGACCCAGTACTTC. Translation gives CASSSKQETQYF. The V gene is TRBV12-3 or TRBV12-4, the J gene TRBJ2-5; no reliable D call. Deletions cut 4 bases from V and 2 bases from J, with 5 bases between. This CDR3 is 12 amino acids long.

This clonotype was counted at least ten times. This chain connects TRBV18 to TRBJ2-1; D unresolved. Trimming cost V 3 bases and J 8 bases, with 5 bases left between them. The CDR3 sequence is 11 residues long. Germline loops: CDR1 KGHSH, CDR2 LQKENI. Written as DNA, the CDR3 is TGTGCCAGCTCACCTCTTTATGAGCAGTTCTTC. This codes for CASSPLYEQFF. The full variable domain, completed using reference TRBV18 and TRBJ2-1, is NAGVMQNPRHLVRRRGQEARLRCSPMKGHSHVYWYRQLPEEGLKFMVYLQKENIIDESGMPKERFSAEFPKEGPSILRIQQVVRGDSAAYFCASSPLYEQFFGPGTRLTVL.

V usage is TRBV7-8 and J usage is TRBJ2-5; D could derive from TRBD1 or TRBD2 (5 bases each). This CDR3 contains 14 residues. Trimming removed 5 bases at V and 13 bases at J, with 23 bases between. Looked up from germline, CDR1 is SGHVS and CDR2 is FQNEAQ. The CDR3 is CASSPQVGAGELYF. CDR3 nucleotides: TGTGCCAGCAGCCCCCAGGTTGGGGCCGGGGAGCTGTACTTC.

This clonotype is deemed medium-sized. The chain carries TRBV6-1 and TRBJ1-1, with D unresolved. This CDR3 contains 12 residues. Germline V gene lookup returns CDR1 MNHNS and CDR2 SASEGT. V was shortened by 7 bases and J by 5 bases, with 11 bases between the two germline ends. Here the CDR3 DNA reads TGTGCCAGCATAGGACCCTTGACTGAAGCTTTCTTT. Translating gives CASIGPLTEAFF.

This clonotype occurred many times. The gene calls are TRBV5-5 and TRBJ2-7; the match to TRBD2 covers 7 bases. V dropped 4 bases and J dropped 1; count of bases not matched to a gene: 8. The CDR3 has 15 amino acids. Germline V gene data show CDR1 as SGHKS and CDR2 as YYEKEE (reference sequence). Here the CDR3 DNA reads TGTGCCAGCAGCCCCGCCGGGGGGATATCCTACGAGCAGTACTTC. Its protein product is CASSPAGGISYEQYF. The entire variable domain, with the rest obtained from reference TRBV5-5 and TRBJ2-7, is as follows: DAGVTQSPTHLIKTRGQQVTLRCSPISGHKSVSWYQQVLGQGPQFIFQYYEKEERGRGNFPDRFSARQFPNYSSELNVNALLLGDSALYLCASSPAGGISYEQYFGPGTRLTVT.

In its sample, this clonotype is medium-sized. This chain joins TRBV7-2 and TRBJ2-7; D not certain. The germline V and J ends were trimmed by 2 bases and 2 bases, with 10 bases remaining between them. The CDR3 loop spans 14 amino acids. Germline V lookup: CDR1 SGHTA, CDR2 FQGNSA. CDR3 nucleotides: TGTGCCAGCAGCTTAATACACCAAACCTACGAGCAGTACTTC. As protein: CASSLIHQTYEQYF.

About this clonotype: One end of the junction varies from germline; a read error may be responsible. This chain uses TRBV6-5 with TRBJ2-1; D is uncertain. CDR1 and CDR2 (germline): MNHEY, SVGAGI. CDR3 size: 11 residues. CDR3 DNA sequence: TGTGCCAGCAGTTACGTCCGGCGTGGGGTCTTC. Protein sequence: CASSYVRRGVF.

This clonotype was picked up many times. This chain uses TRBV28 with TRBJ2-7; D unclear. The CDR3 runs to 16 residues. Germline V gene sequence: CDR1 MDHEN, CDR2 SYDVKM. Trimming stripped 6 bases from V and 2 bases from J, with 20 bases between. CDR3 protein: CASSQSPPIPAYEQYF. Here the CDR3 DNA reads TGTGCCAGCAGCCAGTCTCCTCCGATACCCGCCTACGAGCAGTACTTC.

By share, this clonotype counts as medium-sized (0.01 to 0.1%). This chain joins TRBV6-6 and TRBJ2-5; 8 bases are shared with TRBD2. The CDR3 has 16 amino acids. CDR1 and CDR2 (germline): MNHNY, SVGAGI (reference sequence). V lost 2 bases and J lost 5; bases outside the gene matches: 10. Written as DNA, the CDR3 is TGTGCCAGCAGTTACGGAGCGGGGGTCGCCCGGGAGACCCAGTACTTC. Its translation: CASSYGAGVARETQYF.

This clonotype was detected ten times or more. The V and J genes are TRBV7-9 and TRBJ2-7, with TRBD2 matching over 7 bases. The ends lost 5 bases at V and 4 bases at J; junction bases unmatched: 11. Germline assignment: CDR1 SEHNR and CDR2 FQNEAQ (reference sequence). The CDR3 consists of 15 residues. CDR3 nucleotides: TGTGCCAGCAGCAAAACCGGGACTATCCCATACGAGCAGTACTTC. Its translation: CASSKTGTIPYEQYF.

This chain connects TRBV18 to TRBJ1-2; perhaps TRBD1 as D (5 bases). V lost 3 bases and J 2 bases, leaving 7 bases between the germline ends. The CDR3 contains 13 residues. Germline V gene data show CDR1 as KGHSH and CDR2 as LQKENI. CDR3 sequence: CASSPGGNYGYTF. The CDR3 nucleotides are TGTGCCAGCTCACCGGGGGGAAACTATGGCTACACCTTC.

This clonotype appeared many times. V usage is TRBV5-6 and J usage is TRBJ1-1; 7 nucleotides agree with TRBD1. CDR3 size: 13 residues. With V trimmed by 5 bases and J by 8 bases, 9 bases remained unmatched. Germline loops: CDR1 SGHDT, CDR2 YYEEEE. The CDR3 nucleotides read TGTGCCAGCAGTATGACAGGGCGGTTGGAAGCTTTCTTT. Its translation is CASSMTGRLEAFF.